The next 12 T cell receptor beta chains were all read from a single sample in a study of cytomegalovirus exposure and HLA in healthy donors. This table comes from immunoSEQ multiplex PCR, and its TCRdb copy is limited to in-frame clones, with some not included. Seen here are about 240,000 clones, more than 75% observed once, and the top ten hold roughly 1.2%. Sequencing was performed on PBMCs. The source of these receptors is a woman in her 30s in good health and CMV-seropositive.

V gene TRBV4-1 combines with J gene TRBJ2-1, with TRBD1 matching over 7 bases. The CDR3 extends over 16 amino acids. Germline loops: CDR1 MGHRA, CDR2 YSYEKL. Trimming at V came to 3 bases and at J to 7 bases, leaving 12 bases not matched to a gene. The CDR3 loop is CASSHLGRGIGNEQFF. For the CDR3, the DNA is TGCGCCAGCAGCCATCTGGGCAGGGGGATTGGGAATGAGCAGTTCTTC.

The rearrangement joins TRBV11-3 to TRBJ2-1; the match to TRBD2 covers 9 bases. The trim removed 5 bases at V and 9 bases at J, leaving 8 bases unmatched. CDR1 is SGHNT, CDR2 YENEEA, per germline. The CDR3 sequence is 14 residues long. In nucleotides, the CDR3 is TGTGCCAGCAGCCCAGGGACTAGCAGGTTTGAGCAGTTCTTC. Translation gives CASSPGTSRFEQFF.

The chain uses TRBV7-2 and TRBJ2-7; the match to TRBD2 covers 10 bases. V gave up 5 bases and J gave up 3 bases; unmatched junction bases: 13. This CDR3 has 17 amino acids. Germline values: CDR1 SGHTA, CDR2 FQGNSA. CDR3 DNA: TGTGCCAGCAGCCCTCATACTAGCGGGATGGGGGTCTACGAGCAGTACTTC. Translation: CASSPHTSGMGVYEQYF.

This chain connects TRBV5-1 to TRBJ1-1; TRBD1 matches at 11 bases. Unmatched junction bases numbered 9, after V lost 4 bases and J lost 4 bases. Per germline, CDR1 SGHRS and CDR2 YFSETQ. The CDR3 spans 16 residues. CDR3 residues: CASSLRTGGPSTEAFF. Here the CDR3 DNA reads TGCGCCAGCAGCCTCCGGACAGGGGGCCCCAGCACTGAAGCTTTCTTT.

The gene calls are TRBV19 and TRBJ2-3, with 15 bases fitting TRBD2. Germline lookup yields CDR1 LNHDA and CDR2 SQIVND (reference sequence). V gave up 3 bases and J gave up 6 bases; unmatched junction bases: 10. The CDR3 has 18 residues. The CDR3 region is CASSMLFGLAGGPDTQYF. As DNA, the CDR3 is TGTGCCAGTAGTATGCTATTTGGACTAGCGGGAGGGCCCGATACGCAGTATTTT.

DNA for the CDR3: TGTGCCAGCAGCTTAATGGGGCAGTCTGAAGCTTTCTTT. Translated: CASSLMGQSEAFF. This chain joins TRBV7-2 and TRBJ1-1, with a tentative D call TRBD1 (5 bases). This CDR3 contains 13 residues. Germline CDR1 SGHTA, CDR2 FQGNSA. With 2 bases removed from V and 6 bases from J, the gap between germline ends came to 10 bases.

The chain joins TRBV10-3 to TRBJ2-1; 11 bases line up with TRBD2. CDR3 length: 18 amino acids. V lost 2 bases and J lost 6; bases outside the gene matches: 12. Germline CDR1 and CDR2: ENHRY and SYGVKD. DNA of the CDR3: TGTGCCATCAGTGAGGGGTTCCCCACTAGCGGGAGTGCCAATGAGCAGTTCTTC. Protein: CAISEGFPTSGSANEQFF.

The genes are TRBV9 and TRBJ2-2; 8 bases are shared with TRBD1. There are 17 residues in the CDR3. Germline V CDR1 and CDR2: SGDLS, YYNGEE. V lost 1 base to trimming and J lost 2 bases; unmatched junction nucleotides: 7. The CDR3 region is CASSVRYGTGNTGELFF. CDR3 bases: TGTGCCAGCAGCGTAAGGTACGGGACAGGAAACACCGGGGAGCTGTTTTTT.

The rearrangement uses TRBV7-3 and TRBJ2-1; D is possibly TRBD1 (6 bases). Trimming took 4 bases from V and 6 from J, leaving 13 bases between them. The CDR3 has 14 residues. The germline V gene encodes CDR1 SGHTA and CDR2 FQGTGA. The CDR3 region has the DNA TGTGCCAGCAGCTCAACCCGAGGGGGCAATGAGCAGTTCTTC. The encoded protein is CASSSTRGGNEQFF.

The V call is TRBV5-4, the J call TRBJ2-1; D remains unclear. V lost 4 bases and J lost 2, with 10 bases in between. CDR1 SGHNT and CDR2 YYREEE come from the germline V gene (reference sequence). CDR3 length: 14 amino acids. CDR3 protein: CASSLMGAYNEQFF. The CDR3 DNA reads as TGTGCCAGCAGCCTGATGGGCGCCTACAATGAGCAGTTCTTC. Together with reference TRBV5-4 and TRBJ2-1, the CDR3 gives the full variable domain: ETGVTQSPTHLIKTRGQQVTLRCSSQSGHNTVSWYQQALGQGPQFIFQYYREEENGRGNFPPRFSGLQFPNYSSELNVNALELDDSALYLCASSLMGAYNEQFFGPGTRLTVL.

The chain joins TRBV4-2 to TRBJ2-7; 8 bases are a match to TRBD1. The CDR3 totals 16 residues. V trimming: 0 bases; J trimming: 4 bases; junction bases outside the gene matches: 8. Germline lookup yields CDR1 LGHNA and CDR2 YNFKEQ. CDR3: CASSQEGGQVGYEQYF. As DNA, the CDR3 is TGTGCCAGCAGCCAAGAGGGGGGACAGGTCGGTTACGAGCAGTACTTC.

This sequence joins TRBV28 and TRBJ2-7; TRBD2 aligns across 7 bases. The ends lost 5 bases at V and 6 bases at J; junction bases unmatched: 13. Germline V gives CDR1 MDHEN, CDR2 SYDVKM. The CDR3 extends over 15 amino acids. The CDR3 coding sequence is TGTGCCAGCAGTCCCGGGACTACTGTGTCTCCCGAGCAGTACTTC. It encodes CASSPGTTVSPEQYF.